These T cell receptor beta chains were read from a single sample in a study of T cells after somatic rescue of genetic block. Clones were read by immunoSEQ multiplex PCR, and TCRdb kept only the in-frame ones, dropping some. The repertoire consists of 67,000 or so clones, with approximately 90% occurring once and the leading ten covering approximately 3%. The sequenced sample was peripheral blood mononuclear cells (PBMCs). The receptors were gathered from a man aged 25-45 years. Both conserved end residues are part of each CDR3. A D gene is named only where the DNA matches it firmly. Clone size is shown for a subset of rows, as once, few, many or a class of expanded clone.

clone_size	d_call	j_call	v_call	cdr3_nt	cdr3_aa
.	.	TRBJ2-7	TRBV4-2	TGTGCCAGCAGCCAAGGGGTGGAGACCCGCGCCTACGAGCAGTACTTC	CASSQGVETRAYEQYF
.	.	TRBJ2-3	TRBV7-9	TGTGCCAGCAGCTTACTCACTGCAGATACGCAGTATTTT	CASSLLTADTQYF
.	.	TRBJ2-1	TRBV28	TGTGCCAGCAGTCCCGACCGGTGGGGGGAGTCCACCTACAATGAGCAGTTCTTC	CASSPDRWGESTYNEQFF
.	.	TRBJ1-2	TRBV5-1	TGCGCCAGCAGCTTGGGTATGGGGTCGAGCTATGGCTACACCTTC	CASSLGMGSSYGYTF
.	.	TRBJ2-5	TRBV28	TGTGCCAGCAAACAGGGTTGGGAGACCCAGTACTTC	CASKQGWETQYF
.	TRBD2	TRBJ2-7	TRBV6-1	TGTGCCAGCAACCAAGGCGGGGGGGTCTACGAGCAGTACTTC	CASNQGGGVYEQYF
.	TRBD2	TRBJ2-2	TRBV9	TGTGCCAGCAGCGTAAGATCAACTAGCGGGAACACCGGGGAGCTGTTTTTT	CASSVRSTSGNTGELFF
.	.	TRBJ2-7	TRBV5-6	TGTGCCAGCAGCTTGGGGGGCCGGTCCTACGAGCAGTACTTC	CASSLGGRSYEQYF
.	TRBD2	TRBJ2-5	TRBV9	TGTGCCAGCAGCGTAGTGGGTAGCGGGAGTCAAGAGACCCAGTACTTC	CASSVVGSGSQETQYF
.	.	TRBJ2-5	TRBV12-5	TGTGCTAGTGGAATAACACTGGGGTCCCTCGGCGGGGAGACCCAGTACTTC	CASGITLGSLGGETQYF
.	TRBD2	TRBJ2-7	TRBV4-1	TGCGCCAGCAGCCAACAGGCTAGCGGGGGGGGGACCTACGAGCAGTACTTC	CASSQQASGGGTYEQYF
.	.	TRBJ2-1	TRBV7-7	TGTGCTAGCAGCTTCTCCGCCCAACCAAGTGAGCAGTTCTTC	CASSFSAQPSEQFF
once	.	TRBJ1-5	TRBV27	TGTGCCAGCTCTCCGGTAGGGTATAGCAATCAGCCCCAGCATTTT	CASSPVGYSNQPQHF
.	.	TRBJ1-4	TRBV19	TGTGCCAGTAGTAGGACACTTTATGAAAAACTGTTTTTT	CASSRTLYEKLFF
.	TRBD2	TRBJ2-3	TRBV7-9	TGTGCCAGCAGGGCTAGCGGAGTGACAGATACGCAGTATTTT	CASRASGVTDTQYF
.	.	TRBJ2-7	TRBV4-2	TGTGCCAGCAGCCAAGATGTCGCAGGGTCGTACGAGCAGTACTTC	CASSQDVAGSYEQYF
.	.	TRBJ2-1	TRBV10-1	TGCGCCAGCAGTGAGCCGGGGCACAATGAGCAGTTCTTC	CASSEPGHNEQFF